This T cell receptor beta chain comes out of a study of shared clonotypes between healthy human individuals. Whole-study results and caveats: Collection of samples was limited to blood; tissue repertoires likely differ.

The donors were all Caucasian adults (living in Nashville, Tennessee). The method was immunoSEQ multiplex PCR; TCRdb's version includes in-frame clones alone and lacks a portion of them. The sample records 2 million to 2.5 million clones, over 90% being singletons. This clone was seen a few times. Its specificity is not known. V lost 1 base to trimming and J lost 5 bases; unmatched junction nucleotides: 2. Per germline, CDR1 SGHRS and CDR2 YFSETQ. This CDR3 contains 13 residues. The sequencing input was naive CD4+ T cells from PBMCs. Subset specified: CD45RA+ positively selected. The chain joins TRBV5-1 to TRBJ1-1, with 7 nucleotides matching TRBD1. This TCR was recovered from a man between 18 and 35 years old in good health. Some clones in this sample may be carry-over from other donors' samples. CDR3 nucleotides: TGCGCCAGCAGCTTGCAACAGGGGACTGAAGCTTTCTTT. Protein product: CASSLQQGTEAFF.